This T cell receptor (beta chain) was observed in a study of cytomegalovirus exposure and HLA in healthy donors. Whole-study findings and limits: Later on, a genetic analysis was performed. It linked a missense variant in DCLRE1C with V- and J-gene trimming of TCR beta.

In the PCR, 60 Vbeta and 13 Jbeta primers were used. Clones were read by immunoSEQ multiplex PCR, and TCRdb kept only the in-frame ones, dropping some. The data contain about 170,000 clones, roughly 80% of them singletons. For this clone: Its antigen is unidentified.

With 1 base removed from V and 0 bases from J, the gap between germline ends came to 12 bases. Germline values: CDR1 KGHSH, CDR2 LQKENI. The CDR3 loop spans 16 amino acids. The receptor was isolated from a girl between 10 and 17 years old in good health and CMV-seropositive. The V gene is TRBV18, the J gene TRBJ1-1, with D possibly TRBD1 on 6 matching bases. The material sequenced was PBMCs. The CDR3 DNA follows: TGTGCCAGCTCACCACAAGGGGGTGGATTGAACACTGAAGCTTTCTTT. Residues: CASSPQGGGLNTEAFF.